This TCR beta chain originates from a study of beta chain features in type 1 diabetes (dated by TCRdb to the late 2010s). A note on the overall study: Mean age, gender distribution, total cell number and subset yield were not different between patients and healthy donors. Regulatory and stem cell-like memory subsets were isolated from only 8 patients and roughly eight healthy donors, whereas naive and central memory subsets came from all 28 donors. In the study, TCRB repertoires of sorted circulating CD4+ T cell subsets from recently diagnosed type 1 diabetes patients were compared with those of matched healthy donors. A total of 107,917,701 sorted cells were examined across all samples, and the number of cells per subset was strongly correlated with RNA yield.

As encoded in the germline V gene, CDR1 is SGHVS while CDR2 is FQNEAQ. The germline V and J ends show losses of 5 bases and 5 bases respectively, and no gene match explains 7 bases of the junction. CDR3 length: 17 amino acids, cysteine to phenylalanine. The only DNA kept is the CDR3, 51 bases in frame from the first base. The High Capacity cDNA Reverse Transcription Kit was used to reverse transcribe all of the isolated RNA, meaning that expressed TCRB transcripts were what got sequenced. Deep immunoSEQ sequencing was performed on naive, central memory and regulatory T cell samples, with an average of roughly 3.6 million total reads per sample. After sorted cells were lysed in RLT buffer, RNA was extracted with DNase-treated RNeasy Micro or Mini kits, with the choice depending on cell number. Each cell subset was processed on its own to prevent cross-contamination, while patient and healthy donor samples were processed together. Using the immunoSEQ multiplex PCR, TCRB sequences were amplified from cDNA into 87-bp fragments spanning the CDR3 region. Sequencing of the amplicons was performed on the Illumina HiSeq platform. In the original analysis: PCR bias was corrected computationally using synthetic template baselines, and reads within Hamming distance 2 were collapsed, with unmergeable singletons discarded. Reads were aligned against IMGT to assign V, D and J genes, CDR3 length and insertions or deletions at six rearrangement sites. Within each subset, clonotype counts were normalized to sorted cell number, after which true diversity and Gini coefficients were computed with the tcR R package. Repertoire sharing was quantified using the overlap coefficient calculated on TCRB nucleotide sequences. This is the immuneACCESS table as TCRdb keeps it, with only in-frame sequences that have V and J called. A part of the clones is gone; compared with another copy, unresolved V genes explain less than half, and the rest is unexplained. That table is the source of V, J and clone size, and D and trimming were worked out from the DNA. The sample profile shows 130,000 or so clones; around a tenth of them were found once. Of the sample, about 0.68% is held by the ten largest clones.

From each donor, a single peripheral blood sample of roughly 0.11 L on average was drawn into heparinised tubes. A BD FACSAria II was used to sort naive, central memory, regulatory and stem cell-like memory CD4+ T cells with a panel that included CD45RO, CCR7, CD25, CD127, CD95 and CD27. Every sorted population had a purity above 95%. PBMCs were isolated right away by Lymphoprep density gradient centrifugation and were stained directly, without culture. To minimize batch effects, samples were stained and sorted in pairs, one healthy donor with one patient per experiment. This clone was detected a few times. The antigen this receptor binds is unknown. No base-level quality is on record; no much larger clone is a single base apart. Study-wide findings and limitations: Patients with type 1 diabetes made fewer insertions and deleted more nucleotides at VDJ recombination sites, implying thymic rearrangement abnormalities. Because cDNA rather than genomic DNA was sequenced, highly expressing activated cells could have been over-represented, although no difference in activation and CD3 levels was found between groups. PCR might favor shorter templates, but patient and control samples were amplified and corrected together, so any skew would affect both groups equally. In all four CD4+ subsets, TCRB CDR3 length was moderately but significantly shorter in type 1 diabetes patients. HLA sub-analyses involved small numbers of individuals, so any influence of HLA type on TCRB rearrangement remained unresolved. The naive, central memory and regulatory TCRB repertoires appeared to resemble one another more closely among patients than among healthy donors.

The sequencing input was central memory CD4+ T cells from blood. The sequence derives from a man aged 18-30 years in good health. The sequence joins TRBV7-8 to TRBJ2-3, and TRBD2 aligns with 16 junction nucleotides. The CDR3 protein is CASSVGLAGGRVDTQYF. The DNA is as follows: TGTGCCAGCAGCGTGGGACTAGCGGGGGGGCGTGTAGATACGCAGTATTTT.